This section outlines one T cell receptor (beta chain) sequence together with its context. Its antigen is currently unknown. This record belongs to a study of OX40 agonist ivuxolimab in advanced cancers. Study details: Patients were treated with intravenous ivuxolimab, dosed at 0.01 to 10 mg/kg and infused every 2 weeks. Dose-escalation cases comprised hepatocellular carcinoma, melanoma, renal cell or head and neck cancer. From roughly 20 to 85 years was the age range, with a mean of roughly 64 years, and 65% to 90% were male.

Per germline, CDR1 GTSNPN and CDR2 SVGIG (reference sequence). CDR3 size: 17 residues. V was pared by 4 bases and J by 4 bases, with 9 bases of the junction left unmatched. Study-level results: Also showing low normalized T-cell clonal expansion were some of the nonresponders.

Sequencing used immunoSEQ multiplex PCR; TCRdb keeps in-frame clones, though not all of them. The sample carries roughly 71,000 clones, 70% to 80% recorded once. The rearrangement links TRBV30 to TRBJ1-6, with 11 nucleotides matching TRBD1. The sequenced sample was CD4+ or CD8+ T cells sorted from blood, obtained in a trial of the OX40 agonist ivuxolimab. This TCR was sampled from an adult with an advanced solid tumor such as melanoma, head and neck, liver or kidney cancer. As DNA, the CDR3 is TGTGCCTGGAAACAAACCGGGACAGGGGGGTATAATTCACCCCTCCACTTT. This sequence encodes CAWKQTGTGGYNSPLHF.